The clone carrying this T cell receptor (beta chain) occurred many times. Its antigen is not identified. Unique molecular identifiers (one per individual cDNA molecule) were attached. MiXCR, applied by TCRdb to the 5' RACE reads, yields one record per CDR3 protein. Of under 85,000 distinct CDR3 sequences in the sample, about 5% were seen once. From germline, CDR1 is MNHNS and CDR2 SASEGT. V was clipped by 6 bases and J by 1 base; unmatched bases: 11. The CDR3 totals 17 residues. The record originates from a study of early T cells in non-severe SARS-CoV-2 infection. In the study overall: Unsorted whole-blood RNA was sequenced in bulk, leaving chains unpaired. Study conclusions and caveats: Private and CD4 specificities were missed by VDJdb matching, which favored anti-spike CD8 responses.

The origin of this receptor is an adult who was a healthcare worker with PCR-confirmed SARS-CoV-2 infection or an uninfected control (not recorded which). This chain uses TRBV6-1 with TRBJ1-5; 8 bases fit TRBD1. This specimen consisted of whole blood, obtained at baseline. In nucleotides, the CDR3 is TGTGCCAGCAGAGGGAGGACAGGGACGAGAAGCAATCAGCCCCAGCATTTT. It specifies CASRGRTGTRSNQPQHF.